The 20 T cell receptor beta chains below were found in one sample sequenced in a study of blood T cell repertoires in COVID-19. Produced via immunoSEQ multiplex PCR; TCRdb's table is partial and in-frame only. The top ten hold approximately 1.2% of the sample, which has fewer than 200,000 clones, approximately 85% seen once. Specimen: peripheral blood. These receptors were collected from a man between 60 and 70 years old who had recovered from COVID-19.

This chain joins TRBV13 and TRBJ2-3, with D maybe TRBD1 (5 bases). CDR1 is PRHDT and CDR2 is FYEKMQ in the germline V gene (reference sequence). The V and J ends lost 2 bases and 4 bases respectively, with 22 bases between them. The CDR3 sequence is 18 residues long. The CDR3 coding sequence is TGTGCCAGCAGCTTAAGCACAGCTTTAGGGGCTGGTGCAGATACGCAGTATTTT. Its translation: CASSLSTALGAGADTQYF.

The chain is built from TRBV7-6 and TRBJ1-2, with D possibly being TRBD1 (6 bases). This CDR3 contains 14 residues. Germline V gene sequence: CDR1 SGHVS, CDR2 FNYEAQ. V gave up 5 bases and J gave up 4 bases, with 14 bases separating them. CDR3 DNA sequence: TGTGCCAGCAGCCCGGACAGACAGGTCTATGGCTACACCTTC. Translated, it gives CASSPDRQVYGYTF.

The rearrangement joins TRBV6-5 to TRBJ1-5; the D is unclear. CDR1 and CDR2 from the germline V gene are MNHEY and SVGAGI. Trimming shortened V by 5 bases and J by 4 bases, and 12 bases separated the two germline ends. The length of the CDR3 is 14 residues. The CDR3 region is CASSPPGGNQPQHF. DNA for the CDR3: TGTGCCAGCAGTCCCCCGGGAGGTAATCAGCCCCAGCATTTT.

This chain joins TRBV6-5 and TRBJ2-7, with 12 bases lining up with TRBD2. The V gene end was trimmed by 4 bases and the J gene end by 4 bases; junction bases not matched to a gene: 5. The CDR3 sequence is 15 residues long. Germline CDR1 is MNHEY and CDR2 is SVGAGI. Written as DNA, the CDR3 is TGTGCCAGCAGTTCCGGACTAGCGGGGTCATACGAGCAGTACTTC. Translated: CASSSGLAGSYEQYF.

In its sample, this clone was seen a few times. J is TRBJ1-2 and V is TRBV24-1, with 7 bases lining up with TRBD1. Trimming took 2 bases from V and 5 from J; bases not matched to a gene: 13. In germline, CDR1 is KGHDR, CDR2 SFDVKD. This CDR3 region has 17 residues. The CDR3 DNA reads TGTGCCACCAGTGATTCCCAGTTTGGGGACAGAAGTTATGGCTACACCTTC. This gives the protein CATSDSQFGDRSYGYTF.

This chain uses TRBV4-1 with TRBJ2-1, with 10 bases that match TRBD1. CDR1 MGHRA and CDR2 YSYEKL come from the germline V gene. The CDR3 sequence is 15 residues long. J was trimmed by 4 bases and V by 1 base; bases with no gene match: 1. The CDR3 loop is CASSQGTGGYNEQFF. Here the CDR3 DNA reads TGCGCCAGCAGCCAAGGGACAGGGGGTTACAATGAGCAGTTCTTC.

The genes are TRBV9 and TRBJ2-2; 10 bases match TRBD1. The CDR3 runs to 17 residues. V lost 0 bases and J lost 4; bases outside the gene matches: 6. CDR1 and CDR2 from the germline V gene are SGDLS and YYNGEE. The CDR3 DNA sequence: TGTGCCAGCAGCGTAGGGGGACAGGGGTTTAGCACCGGGGAGCTGTTTTTT. Protein sequence: CASSVGGQGFSTGELFF.

V and J are TRBV5-1 and TRBJ2-5, with 9 bases fitting TRBD1. Germline CDR1 is SGHRS and CDR2 is YFSETQ. V was pared by 4 bases and J by 5 bases, with 12 bases of the junction left unmatched. The CDR3 is made up of 16 amino acids. The DNA for the CDR3 is TGCGCCAGCAGCCCGGCCGGGACAGGGCACGTGGAGACCCAGTACTTC. It translates to CASSPAGTGHVETQYF.

The chain has TRBV6-2 or TRBV6-3 and TRBJ1-5, with a tentative D call TRBD1 (5 bases). Per the germline V gene, CDR1 is MNHEY and CDR2 is SVGEGT. This CDR3 has 17 amino acids. The V end lost 4 bases, the J end lost 7 bases, and 23 bases lay between the germline ends. The CDR3 sequence: CASSFHGLQGSGQPQHF. The CDR3 DNA reads TGTGCCAGCAGTTTTCATGGCCTTCAGGGTTCAGGACAGCCCCAGCATTTT.

The chain employs TRBV6-2 or TRBV6-3 and TRBJ1-2, with TRBD1 identical over 9 bases. Germline V gene sequence: CDR1 MNHEY, CDR2 SVGEGT. The CDR3 loop spans 19 amino acids. Trimming took 5 bases from V and 3 from J; bases not matched to a gene: 19. This chain's CDR3 is CASSEPGTGLQKKHYGYTF. CDR3 in DNA: TGTGCCAGCAGTGAGCCCGGGACAGGGCTTCAGAAAAAACACTATGGCTACACCTTC.

The V gene is TRBV19, the J gene TRBJ1-2, with 8 nucleotides matching TRBD1. The CDR3 runs 15 residues. With V trimmed by 0 bases and J by 4 bases, 4 bases remained unmatched. CDR1 and CDR2 from the germline V gene are LNHDA and SQIVND (reference sequence). Written as DNA, the CDR3 is TGTGCCAGTAGTATAGACCAGGGGGCGATCTATGGCTACACCTTC. Its protein is CASSIDQGAIYGYTF.

The chain recombines TRBV19 with TRBJ2-1; the match to TRBD2 covers 13 bases. Germline V lookup: CDR1 LNHDA, CDR2 SQIVND (reference sequence). Trimming removed 5 bases from V and 9 bases from J; junction bases left unmatched: 7. The CDR3 covers 15 residues. CDR3 coding DNA: TGTGCCAGTAGTCTGACTAGCGGGGGGTCCGGTGAGCAGTTCTTC. This gives the protein CASSLTSGGSGEQFF.

V usage is TRBV9 and J usage is TRBJ1-5; tentative D call: TRBD1 (5 bases). CDR1 SGDLS and CDR2 YYNGEE come from the germline V gene. The CDR3 consists of 15 residues. V was trimmed by 0 bases and J by 4 bases, leaving 11 bases between them. CDR3 in DNA: TGTGCCAGCAGCGTAGCGGGGGGGAGGAATCAGCCCCAGCATTTT. It codes for CASSVAGGRNQPQHF.

This rearrangement joins TRBV14 to TRBJ2-5; 11 bases are a match to TRBD2. CDR1 and CDR2 (germline): SGHDN, FVKESK. This CDR3 comprises 17 residues. V lost 0 bases and J lost 7; bases outside the gene matches: 10. CDR3 bases: TGTGCCAGCAGCCAAGATCTGGGACTAGCGGTGGCTCGGACCCAGTACTTC. This sequence encodes CASSQDLGLAVARTQYF.

CDR3 coding DNA: TGCAGCGCATGGGACAGGAAAAACCCCTATGGCTACACCTTC. Residues: CSAWDRKNPYGYTF. The chain carries TRBV29-1 and TRBJ1-2, with 8 bases aligning to TRBD1. CDR3 length equals 14 residues. Losses at the gene ends were 7 bases for V and 4 bases for J; bases not matched to a gene: 11. The germline CDR1 and CDR2 sequences are SQVTM and ANQGSEA.

This clone occurred a few times. This rearrangement joins TRBV7-3 to TRBJ1-5; D is undetermined. CDR3 size: 14 residues. The germline CDR1 and CDR2 sequences are SGHTA and FQGTGA. V was trimmed by 5 bases and J by 1 base, leaving 9 bases between them. The CDR3 bases are TGTGCCAGCAGCGCCACGGGGAGCAATCAGCCCCAGCATTTT. Translated, it gives CASSATGSNQPQHF.

This chain joins TRBV6-6 and TRBJ1-6; 8 nucleotides match TRBD1. With V trimmed by 4 bases and J by 10 bases, 6 bases remained unmatched. CDR1 and CDR2 (germline): MNHNY, SVGAGI (reference sequence). This CDR3 is 14 amino acids long. DNA of the CDR3: TGTGCCAGCAGTTTTGACAGGGGAGGATCACCCCTCCACTTT. Amino acid sequence: CASSFDRGGSPLHF.

The chain carries TRBV27 and TRBJ1-1; tentative D call: TRBD1 (6 bases). CDR3 length: 16 amino acids. Looked up from germline, CDR1 is MNHEY and CDR2 is SMNVEV (reference sequence). Trimming stripped 7 bases from V and 0 bases from J, with 18 bases between. The CDR3 DNA follows: TGTGCCAGCATCCCCCATCCGGGACAAATGAACACTGAAGCTTTCTTT. Residues: CASIPHPGQMNTEAFF.

The V and J genes are TRBV9 and TRBJ2-3; TRBD2 aligns across 15 bases. J lost 4 bases, V lost 4 bases, and 4 bases had no gene match. The germline V gene has CDR1 SGDLS and CDR2 YYNGEE. This CDR3 spans 16 amino acids. DNA for the CDR3: TGTGCCAGCAGCACCGGACTAGCGGGGGGGGCAGATACGCAGTATTTT. This codes for CASSTGLAGGADTQYF.

The chain uses TRBV10-2 and TRBJ1-3; D ambiguous. V gave up 1 base and J gave up 2 bases, with 9 bases separating them. The V gene's germline CDR1 is WSHSY and CDR2 SAAADI. This CDR3 is built from 15 residues. The CDR3 DNA follows: TGCGCCAGCAGTGAGTGGGCCCTCGCTGGAAACACCATATATTTT. This gives the protein CASSEWALAGNTIYF.